The next 2 T cell receptor beta chains were all read from a single sample in a study of blood T cell repertoires in COVID-19. Measured with immunoSEQ multiplex PCR; TCRdb has only the in-frame clones, and not every one. This table holds 140,000 to 150,000 clones, 70% to 90% found once. Sequencing used peripheral blood. These receptors came from a woman in her thirties or forties with active or convalescent COVID-19.

The genes are TRBV28 and TRBJ1-1; perhaps TRBD1 as D (6 bases). The CDR3 length is 15 residues. Trimming stripped 4 bases from V and 0 bases from J, with 12 bases between. CDR1 is MDHEN and CDR2 is SYDVKM in the germline V gene. The CDR3: CASSSGGGLNTEAFF. Here the CDR3 DNA reads TGTGCCAGCAGTTCGGGGGGCGGGTTGAACACTGAAGCTTTCTTT.

The chain couples TRBV29-1 to TRBJ1-5; no firm D call. Germline CDR1 is SQVTM and CDR2 is ANQGSEA. The V end was cut by 4 bases, the J end by 0 bases, with 7 bases between. The CDR3 is 13 amino acids. CDR3 sequence (DNA): TGCAGCGTTGTCGGTAGTAGCAATCAGCCCCAGCATTTT. The encoded protein is CSVVGSSNQPQHF.